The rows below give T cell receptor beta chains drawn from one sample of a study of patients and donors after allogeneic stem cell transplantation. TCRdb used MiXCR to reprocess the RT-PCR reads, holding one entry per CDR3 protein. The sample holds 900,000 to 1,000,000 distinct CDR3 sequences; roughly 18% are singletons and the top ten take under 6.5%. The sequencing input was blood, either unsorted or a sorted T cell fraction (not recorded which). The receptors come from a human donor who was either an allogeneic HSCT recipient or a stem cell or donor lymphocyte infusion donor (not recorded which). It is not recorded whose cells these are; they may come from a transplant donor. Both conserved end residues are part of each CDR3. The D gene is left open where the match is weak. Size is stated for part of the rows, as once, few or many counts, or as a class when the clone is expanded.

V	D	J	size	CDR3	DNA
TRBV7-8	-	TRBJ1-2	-	CASSLIVADGYTF	TGTGCCAGCAGCTTAATTGTAGCAGATGGCTACACCTTC
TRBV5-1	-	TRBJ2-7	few	CASRPETVTYEQYF	TGCGCCAGCAGACCCGAGACAGTGACCTACGAGCAGTACTTC
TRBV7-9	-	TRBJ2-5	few	CASSPHLAQETQYF	TGTGCCAGCAGCCCACACTTAGCCCAAGAGACCCAGTACTTC
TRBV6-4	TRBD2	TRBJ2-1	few	CASSDFGTSRDEQFF	TGTGCCAGCAGTGACTTCGGGACTAGTCGTGATGAGCAGTTCTTC
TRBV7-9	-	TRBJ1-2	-	CASSLGSGVEDGYTF	TGTGCCAGCAGCTTAGGGTCCGGGGTGGAGGATGGCTACACCTTC
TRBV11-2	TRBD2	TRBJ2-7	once	CASSRLADFSYEQYF	TGTGCCAGCAGCAGACTAGCGGACTTCTCCTACGAGCAGTACTTC
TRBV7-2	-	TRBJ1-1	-	CASSPTPFEAFF	TGTGCCAGCAGCCCCACGCCATTTGAAGCTTTCTTT
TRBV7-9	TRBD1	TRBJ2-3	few	CASSLRRGQGGDTQYF	TGTGCCAGCAGCTTAAGGCGCGGACAGGGAGGAGATACGCAGTATTTT
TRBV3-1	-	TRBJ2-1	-	CASSQSPDEQFF	TGTGCCAGCAGCCAATCACCTGATGAGCAGTTCTTC
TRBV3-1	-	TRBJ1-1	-	CASSQGPSRTEAFF	TGTGCCAGCAGCCAGGGCCCGTCGCGGACTGAAGCTTTCTTT
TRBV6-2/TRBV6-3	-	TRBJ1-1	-	CASSRGHAEAFF	TGTGCCAGCAGCCGAGGACACGCTGAAGCTTTCTTT
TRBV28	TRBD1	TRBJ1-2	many	CASSFGQGLAGYTF	TGTGCCAGCAGTTTCGGACAGGGCTTAGCTGGCTACACCTTC
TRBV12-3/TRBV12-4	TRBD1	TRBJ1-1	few	CASRTGLAAFF	TGTGCCAGCAGGACAGGGTTAGCAGCTTTCTTT
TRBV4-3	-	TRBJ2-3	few	CASSQGYRGGTDTQYF	TGCGCCAGCAGCCAAGGGTACAGGGGGGGTACAGATACGCAGTATTTT
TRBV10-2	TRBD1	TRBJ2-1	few	CASSESKTGGNEQFF	TGCGCCAGCAGTGAGTCGAAGACAGGGGGCAATGAGCAGTTCTTC
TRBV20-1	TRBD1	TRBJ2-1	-	CSATPSGTGEFF	TGCAGTGCTACCCCCTCCGGCACAGGGGAGTTCTTC
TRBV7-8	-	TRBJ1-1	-	CASSFDRSGSSEAFF	TGTGCCAGCAGCTTCGACCGGTCGGGGTCTTCTGAAGCTTTCTTT
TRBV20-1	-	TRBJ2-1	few	CSASASSYNEQFF	TGCAGTGCTAGCGCGAGCTCCTACAATGAGCAGTTCTTC
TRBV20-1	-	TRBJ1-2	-	CSAGTKGYYGYTF	TGCAGTGCAGGGACTAAGGGGTACTATGGCTACACCTTC
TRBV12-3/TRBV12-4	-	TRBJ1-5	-	CASSKDRNWPQHF	TGTGCCAGCAGTAAGGACCGCAATTGGCCCCAGCATTTT
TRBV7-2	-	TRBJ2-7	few	CASSPRPPNYEQYF	TGTGCCAGCAGCCCCAGACCCCCCAATTACGAGCAGTACTTC
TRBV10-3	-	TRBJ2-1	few	CAISEPRSSYNEQFF	TGTGCCATCAGTGAACCGAGAAGCTCCTACAATGAGCAGTTCTTC
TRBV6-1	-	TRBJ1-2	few	CASRRSERGQNYGYTF	TGTGCCAGCAGACGCTCGGAGAGGGGCCAAAACTATGGCTACACCTTC
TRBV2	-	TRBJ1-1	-	CAAHGGAEVAFF	TGTGCCGCCCATGGGGGCGCGGAGGTAGCTTTCTTT
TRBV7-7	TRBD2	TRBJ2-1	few	CASSLWFGRDNEQFF	TGTGCCAGCAGCTTATGGTTCGGGAGGGACAATGAGCAGTTCTTC
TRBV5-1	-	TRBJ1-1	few	CASSLGGNGGTEAFF	TGCGCCAGCAGCTTGGGGGGGAATGGCGGCACTGAAGCTTTCTTT
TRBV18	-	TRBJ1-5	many	CASSPGDSNQPQHF	TGTGCCAGCTCACCAGGGGATAGCAATCAGCCCCAGCATTTT
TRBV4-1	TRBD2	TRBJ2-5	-	CASSQGVGLAKETQYF	TGCGCCAGCAGCCAAGGAGTGGGACTAGCGAAAGAGACCCAGTACTTC
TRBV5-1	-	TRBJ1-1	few	CASSGGGGANTEAFF	TGCGCCAGCAGCGGGGGCGGGGGAGCGAACACTGAAGCTTTCTTT
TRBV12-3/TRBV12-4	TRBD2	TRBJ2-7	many	CASSFGPSGTYEQYF	TGTGCCAGCAGTTTCGGGCCTAGCGGGACCTACGAGCAGTACTTC
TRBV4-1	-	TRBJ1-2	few	CASSHHYGYTF	TGCGCCAGCAGCCATCACTATGGCTACACCTTC
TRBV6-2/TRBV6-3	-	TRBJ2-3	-	CASSYEDVYTDTQYF	TGTGCCAGCAGTTACGAGGATGTTTACACAGATACGCAGTATTTT
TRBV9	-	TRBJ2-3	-	CATGGRDTQYF	TGTGCCACCGGAGGGAGAGATACGCAGTATTTT
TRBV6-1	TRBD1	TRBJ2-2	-	CASSVRDRVSTGELFF	TGTGCCAGCAGTGTCCGGGACAGGGTTAGCACCGGGGAGCTGTTTTTT
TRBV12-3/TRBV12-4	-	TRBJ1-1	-	CASRVFNTEAFF	TGTGCCAGCAGAGTGTTCAACACTGAAGCTTTCTTT
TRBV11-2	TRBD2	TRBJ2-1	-	CASSLLAGGRVNEQFF	TGTGCCAGCAGCTTGCTAGCGGGAGGGAGAGTGAATGAGCAGTTCTTC
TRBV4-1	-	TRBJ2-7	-	CASSPAPGRDEQYF	TGCGCCAGCAGCCCCGCCCCGGGTAGGGACGAGCAGTACTTC
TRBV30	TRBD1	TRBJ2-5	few	CAWSVQGRETQYF	TGTGCCTGGAGTGTACAGGGGAGAGAGACCCAGTACTTC
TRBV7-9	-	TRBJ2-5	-	CASSSRYQETQYF	TGTGCCAGCAGCTCTCGGTACCAAGAGACCCAGTACTTC
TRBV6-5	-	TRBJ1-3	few	CASSYFGPGNTIYF	TGTGCCAGCAGTTACTTCGGTCCCGGAAACACCATATATTTT
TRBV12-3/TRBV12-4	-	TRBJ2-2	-	CASSFGGQRVGELFF	TGTGCCAGCAGTTTTGGGGGGCAAAGGGTCGGGGAGCTGTTTTTT
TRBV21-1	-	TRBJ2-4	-	CASSKGVGNLAKNIQYF	TGTGCCAGCAGCAAAGGAGTGGGTAATTTAGCCAAAAACATTCAGTACTTC
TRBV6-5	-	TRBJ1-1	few	CASSYSKWTEAFF	TGTGCCAGCAGTTACTCGAAATGGACTGAAGCTTTCTTT
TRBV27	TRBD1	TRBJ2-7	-	CASKRTGRYEQYF	TGTGCCAGCAAGAGGACAGGAAGATACGAGCAGTACTTC
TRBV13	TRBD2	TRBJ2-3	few	CASSLWGGRLTDTQYF	TGTGCCAGCAGCCTCTGGGGGGGACGGCTAACAGATACGCAGTATTTT
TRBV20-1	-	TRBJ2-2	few	CSATPQGPNTGELFF	TGCAGTGCTACTCCCCAGGGGCCGAACACCGGGGAGCTGTTTTTT
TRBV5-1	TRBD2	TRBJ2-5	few	CATSWEGGSEETQYF	TGCGCCACTTCTTGGGAGGGAGGGTCGGAAGAGACCCAGTACTTC